Following are 11 T cell receptor beta chains from one sample sequenced in a study of patients and donors after allogeneic stem cell transplantation. In TCRdb, the RT-PCR reads were re-called with MiXCR into one record per CDR3 protein. The sample shows about 960,000 distinct CDR3 sequences, 15% to 20% of them seen only once. Material for sequencing was blood, either unsorted or a sorted T cell fraction (not recorded which). The receptors here all came from a human donor who was either an allogeneic HSCT recipient or a stem cell or donor lymphocyte infusion donor (not recorded which). It is not recorded whose cells these are; they may come from a transplant donor.

The chain has TRBV28 and TRBJ2-1; D unresolved. The CDR3 contains 15 residues. The V and J ends lost 8 bases and 0 bases respectively, with 14 bases between them. In germline, CDR1 is MDHEN, CDR2 SYDVKM. Written as DNA, the CDR3 is TGTGCCAGCGCGGAAATCGGAAGCTCCTACAATGAGCAGTTCTTC. This codes for CASAEIGSSYNEQFF.

This clonotype was counted a few times. The chain links TRBV6-1 to TRBJ2-3; the match to TRBD1 covers 8 bases. Germline V CDR1 and CDR2: MNHNS, SASEGT. The CDR3 extends over 15 amino acids. The V segment lost 4 bases and the J segment 5 bases; nucleotides outside the gene matches: 8. The CDR3 bases are TGTGCCAGCAGTGGATTCCAGGGGGCTGGAGATACGCAGTATTTT. Translation gives CASSGFQGAGDTQYF.

This clonotype was seen only a few times. This chain uses TRBV20-1 with TRBJ2-1, with D possibly being TRBD1 (5 bases). The germline gives CDR1 DFQATT, CDR2 SNEGSKA (reference sequence). The CDR3 has 11 amino acids. Trimming took 6 bases from V and 10 from J, leaving 13 bases between them. CDR3 amino acids: CSAARQIEQFF. CDR3 DNA: TGCAGTGCCGCTCGACAGATCGAGCAGTTCTTC.

V gene TRBV25-1 combines with J gene TRBJ1-3; D gene uncertain. V lost 3 bases, J lost 0 bases, and 18 bases lay in between. The CDR3 consists of 18 residues. Germline V gives CDR1 MGHDK, CDR2 SYGVNS. CDR3: CASSDSPSPGSSGNTIYF. The CDR3 nucleotides read TGTGCCAGCAGTGATTCACCTTCGCCGGGGAGCTCTGGAAACACCATATATTTT.

This chain joins TRBV15 and TRBJ2-7; possible D gene TRBD1, 6 bases. Germline CDR1 LNHNV, CDR2 YYDKDF (reference sequence). V shed 8 bases and J shed 2 bases, with 19 bases lying between them. The CDR3 is 15 amino acids. In DNA form, the CDR3 reads TGTGCCACCTCCATGGTGGGGGCCGGGACCTACGAGCAGTACTTC. The encoded protein is CATSMVGAGTYEQYF.

This clonotype came up a few times. The chain couples TRBV9 to TRBJ2-5; D remains unclear. Germline V gives CDR1 SGDLS, CDR2 YYNGEE. The ends were cut back, 3 bases at V and 8 bases at J, with 20 bases in the middle. The CDR3 loop spans 15 amino acids. Here the CDR3 reads CASSAARTANVTQYF. The DNA for the CDR3 is TGTGCCAGCAGCGCCGCTAGGACGGCCAATGTAACCCAGTACTTC.

This clonotype was seen only a few times. The chain combines TRBV6-5 with TRBJ1-1; TRBD1 matches 7 bases. Germline CDR1 reads MNHEY; CDR2 reads SVGAGI. V dropped 3 bases and J dropped 1; count of bases not matched to a gene: 2. The CDR3 extends over 14 amino acids. CDR3 sequence reads: CASSYGTENTEAFF. DNA for the CDR3: TGTGCCAGCAGTTATGGGACAGAGAACACTGAAGCTTTCTTT.

The genes are TRBV9 and TRBJ2-5; 9 bases agree with TRBD2. The CDR3 has 16 residues. The V gene end was trimmed by 0 bases and the J gene end by 4 bases; junction bases not matched to a gene: 7. The germline gives CDR1 SGDLS, CDR2 YYNGEE. The CDR3 DNA sequence: TGTGCCAGCAGCGTAGATAGCGGGAGTATGGTAGAGACCCAGTACTTC. Translating gives CASSVDSGSMVETQYF.

The gene calls are TRBV20-1 and TRBJ2-7; 8 bases match TRBD2. Germline lookup yields CDR1 DFQATT and CDR2 SNEGSKA (reference sequence). Trimming cost V 6 bases and J 3 bases; bases outside gene matches: 7. This CDR3 is built from 13 residues. CDR3 in amino acids: CSATGTSVYEQYF. The DNA of the CDR3 is TGCAGTGCAACCGGGACTAGTGTCTACGAGCAGTACTTC.

This clonotype has more than one count but fewer than ten. The chain recombines TRBV9 with TRBJ2-5, with D perhaps TRBD1 or TRBD2 (5 bases each). CDR3 length equals 14 residues. Trimming left V 2 bases short and J 1 base short, with 9 bases between. The V gene's germline CDR1 is SGDLS and CDR2 YYNGEE. CDR3 DNA sequence: TGTGCCAGCAGCGTCGGGACGATCCAAGAGACCCAGTACTTC. Protein sequence: CASSVGTIQETQYF.

In its sample, this clonotype was seen a few times. This rearrangement joins TRBV4-1 to TRBJ1-6, with 7 bases aligning to TRBD1. Germline assignment: CDR1 MGHRA and CDR2 YSYEKL. J was trimmed by 7 bases and V by 8 bases; bases with no gene match: 14. The CDR3 is 16 amino acids. In DNA, the CDR3 is TGCGCCAGCCATAACAGGGGTCCTATGAAAAATTCACCCCTCCACTTT. Protein: CASHNRGPMKNSPLHF.